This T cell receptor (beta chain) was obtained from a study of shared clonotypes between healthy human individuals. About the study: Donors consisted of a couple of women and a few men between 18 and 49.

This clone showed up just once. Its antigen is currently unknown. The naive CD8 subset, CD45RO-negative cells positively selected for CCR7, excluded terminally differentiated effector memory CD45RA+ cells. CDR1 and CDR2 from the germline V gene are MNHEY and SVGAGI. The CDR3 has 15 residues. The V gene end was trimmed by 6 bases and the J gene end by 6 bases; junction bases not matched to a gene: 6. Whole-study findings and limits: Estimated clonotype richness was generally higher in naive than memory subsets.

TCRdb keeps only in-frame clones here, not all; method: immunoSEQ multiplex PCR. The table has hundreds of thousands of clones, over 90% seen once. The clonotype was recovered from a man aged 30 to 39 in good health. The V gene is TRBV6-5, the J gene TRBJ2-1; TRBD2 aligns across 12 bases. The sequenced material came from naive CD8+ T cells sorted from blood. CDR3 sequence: CASSPLAGGGNEQFF. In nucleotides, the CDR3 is TGTGCCAGCAGCCCGCTAGCGGGAGGGGGCAATGAGCAGTTCTTC.